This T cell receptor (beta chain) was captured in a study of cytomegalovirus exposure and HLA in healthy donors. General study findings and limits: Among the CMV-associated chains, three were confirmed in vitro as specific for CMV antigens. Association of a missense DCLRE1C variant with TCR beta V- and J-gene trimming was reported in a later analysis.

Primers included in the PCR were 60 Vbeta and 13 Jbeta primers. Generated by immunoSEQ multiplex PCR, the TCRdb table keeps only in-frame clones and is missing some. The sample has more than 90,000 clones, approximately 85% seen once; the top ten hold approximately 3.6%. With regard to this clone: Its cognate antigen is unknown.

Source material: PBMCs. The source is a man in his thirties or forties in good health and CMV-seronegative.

The CDR3 DNA reads TGTGCCAGCAGTGAGCTGACTAGCGGGGGAACAGATACGCAGTATTTT. As protein: CASSELTSGGTDTQYF. V and J are TRBV2 and TRBJ2-3, with 12 bases fitting TRBD2. Per the germline V gene, CDR1 is SNHLY and CDR2 is FYNNEI. The CDR3 runs 16 residues. V shed 3 bases and J 3 bases; nucleotides not matched to a gene: 4.